This T cell receptor beta chain comes out of a study of blood T cell repertoires in COVID-19. V dropped 4 bases and J dropped 11; count of bases not matched to a gene: 7. Germline V CDR1 and CDR2: SGHNT, YYREEE (reference sequence). The length of the CDR3 is 13 residues. Only in-frame clones appear in the TCRdb table, and some are missing; sequencing was by immunoSEQ multiplex PCR. The data hold about 170,000 clones, with roughly 83% observed a single time. The clonotype comes from a woman aged 50 to 60 who had recovered from COVID-19. The V call is TRBV5-4, the J call TRBJ1-5, with TRBD1 matching 9 bases. The sequenced sample consisted of PBMCs or T cells enriched from blood (not recorded which). For the CDR3, the DNA is TGTGCCAGCAGCCTAGGACAGGGGAGGACCCAGCATTTT. Residues: CASSLGQGRTQHF.